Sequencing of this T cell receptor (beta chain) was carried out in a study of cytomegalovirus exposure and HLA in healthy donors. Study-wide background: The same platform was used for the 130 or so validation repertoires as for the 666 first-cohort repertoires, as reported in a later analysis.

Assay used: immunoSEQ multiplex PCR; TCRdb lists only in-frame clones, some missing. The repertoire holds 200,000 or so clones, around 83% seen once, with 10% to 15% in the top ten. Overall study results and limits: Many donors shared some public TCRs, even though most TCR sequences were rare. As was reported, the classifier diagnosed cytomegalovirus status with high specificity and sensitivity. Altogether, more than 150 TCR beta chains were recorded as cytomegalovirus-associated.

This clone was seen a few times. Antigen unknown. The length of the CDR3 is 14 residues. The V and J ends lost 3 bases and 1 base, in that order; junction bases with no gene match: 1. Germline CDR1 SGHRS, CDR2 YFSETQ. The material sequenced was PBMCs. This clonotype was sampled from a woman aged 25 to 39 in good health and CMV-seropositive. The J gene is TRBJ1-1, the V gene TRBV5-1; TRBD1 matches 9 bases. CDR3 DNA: TGCGCCAGCAGCTCGGACAGGGGGAACACTGAAGCTTTCTTT. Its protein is CASSSDRGNTEAFF. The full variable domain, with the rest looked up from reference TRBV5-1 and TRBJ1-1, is KAGVTQTPRYLIKTRGQQVTLSCSPISGHRSVSWYQQTPGQGLQFLFEYFSETQRNKGNFPGRFSGRQFSNSRSEMNVSTLELGDSALYLCASSSDRGNTEAFFGQGTRLTVV.